This T cell receptor (beta chain) is from a study of blood T cell repertoires in COVID-19. Study information: T cells, B-cell-depleted T cells, or PBMCs provided the cDNA or gDNA that served as material.

Recruited during active infection, patients (from Seattle) were subsequently followed longitudinally. V shed 4 bases and J 9 bases; nucleotides not matched to a gene: 6. The germline CDR1 and CDR2 sequences are SGHRS and YFSETQ. The CDR3 covers 14 residues. Using immunoSEQ multiplex PCR, the repertoire was profiled, and TCRdb retains in-frame clones only, with some absent. Of tens of thousands of clones in the sample, 85% were seen once. Specimen: peripheral blood. The V gene is TRBV5-1, the J gene TRBJ1-6, with 8 bases that match TRBD1. The sequence was obtained from a man aged 55 to 70 with COVID-19, enrolled during active disease. In DNA form, the CDR3 reads TGCGCCAGCAGCCAAGGACAGGGCGGTTCACCCCTCCACTTT. Translating gives CASSQGQGGSPLHF.